These T cell receptor beta chains were read from a single sample in a study of cytomegalovirus exposure and HLA in healthy donors. TCRdb keeps only in-frame clones here, not all; method: immunoSEQ multiplex PCR. The sample consists of around 120,000 clones, over 70% of them appearing once. Source material: PBMCs. All receptors come from a middle-aged woman in good health and CMV-seronegative. Each CDR3 is given with its conserved first and last residue. The D gene is left open where the match is weak. Not all rows give a size; the values are once, few, many and, for expanded clones, a class.

clone size	V gene	CDR3 length	D gene	J gene	CDR3 protein	CDR3 DNA
NA	TRBV6-6	15	NA	TRBJ2-1	CASTDEGDRYNEQFF	TGTGCCAGCACCGACGAGGGGGATAGATACAATGAGCAGTTCTTC
few	TRBV7-8	16	NA	TRBJ1-1	CASSLATAVYRTEAFF	TGTGCCAGCAGCTTAGCCACAGCAGTATATCGCACTGAAGCTTTCTTT
NA	TRBV6-4	16	TRBD2	TRBJ2-2	CASSDNSGRVTGELFF	TGTGCCAGCAGCGATAATAGCGGGAGGGTCACCGGGGAGCTGTTTTTT
NA	TRBV7-9	17	TRBD1	TRBJ2-7	CSSSLAGQGWLDYEQYF	TGTTCCAGCAGCTTAGCGGGACAGGGGTGGCTAGATTACGAGCAGTACTTC
NA	TRBV18	13	NA	TRBJ1-5	CASSAGGNQPQHF	TGTGCCAGCTCCGCCGGGGGGAATCAGCCCCAGCATTTT
NA	TRBV7-2	16	NA	TRBJ1-2	CASSLVAGGDLLSYTF	TGTGCCAGCAGCTTAGTGGCAGGAGGGGACCTATTGAGCTACACCTTC
NA	TRBV4-2	17	TRBD2	TRBJ2-7	CASSPEAGTSGLYEQYF	TGTGCCAGCAGCCCCGAGGCCGGGACTAGCGGTCTCTACGAGCAGTACTTC
NA	TRBV11-2	15	NA	TRBJ1-3	CASSITVSSGNTIYF	TGTGCCAGCAGTATTACAGTTTCCTCTGGAAACACCATATATTTT
NA	TRBV7-2	15	TRBD1	TRBJ1-2	CASSSGQRALYGYTF	TGTGCCAGCAGCTCGGGACAGCGGGCCCTGTATGGCTACACCTTC
NA	TRBV18	15	TRBD1	TRBJ1-5	CASSPGQGGAQPQHF	TGTGCCAGCTCACCGGGACAGGGTGGGGCTCAGCCCCAGCATTTT
NA	TRBV19	16	TRBD1	TRBJ1-4	CASGPGTGLTNEKLFF	TGTGCCAGTGGCCCCGGGACAGGGTTAACTAATGAAAAACTGTTTTTT
NA	TRBV4-2	13	TRBD1	TRBJ2-5	CGNGQGAGETQYF	TGTGGGAATGGACAGGGGGCTGGAGAGACCCAGTACTTC
NA	TRBV28	16	NA	TRBJ2-6	CASSLARTAGANVLTF	TGTGCCAGCAGTTTAGCCCGGACAGCTGGGGCCAACGTCCTGACTTTC
few	TRBV7-9	14	TRBD1	TRBJ2-5	CASSPQGVGETQYF	TGTGCCAGCAGCCCTCAGGGGGTTGGAGAGACCCAGTACTTC
NA	TRBV5-6	13	NA	TRBJ1-2	CASSPGGARSYTF	TGTGCCAGCAGCCCTGGCGGGGCAAGGAGCTACACCTTC
NA	TRBV10-2	15	TRBD1	TRBJ1-5	CASSVDRASGQPQHF	TGCGCCAGCAGCGTCGACAGGGCTTCGGGTCAGCCCCAGCATTTT
NA	TRBV2	13	TRBD1	TRBJ2-7	CASSGTGVYEQYF	TGTGCCAGCAGTGGTACAGGGGTCTACGAGCAGTACTTC
NA	TRBV14	14	TRBD1	TRBJ1-2	CASSPDRGRYGYTF	TGTGCCAGCAGCCCCGACAGGGGGAGGTATGGCTACACCTTC
NA	TRBV19	13	TRBD2	TRBJ2-7	CASASGSIYEQYF	TGTGCCAGTGCAAGCGGGAGCATTTACGAGCAGTACTTC
NA	TRBV5-4	17	TRBD2	TRBJ2-5	CASSLDPSGRAWETQYF	TGTGCCAGCAGCTTGGATCCTAGCGGGAGGGCCTGGGAGACCCAGTACTTC
few	TRBV7-6	16	NA	TRBJ1-3	CASSPVELYSGNTIYF	TGTGCCAGCAGCCCGGTCGAACTTTACTCTGGAAACACCATATATTTT
NA	TRBV7-6	13	NA	TRBJ2-3	CASSLARTDTQYF	TGTGCCAGCAGCTTAGCCCGTACAGATACGCAGTATTTT
NA	TRBV7-9	19	TRBD2	TRBJ2-7	CASSPVSLAGGLVTYEQYF	TGTGCCAGCAGCCCTGTCTCGCTAGCGGGAGGGCTCGTGACCTACGAGCAGTACTTC
NA	TRBV7-3	15	NA	TRBJ2-3	CASSLTAGNTDTQYF	TGTGCCAGCAGCTTAACGGCGGGAAACACAGATACGCAGTATTTT
NA	TRBV4-3	19	TRBD1	TRBJ2-2	CASSQQPQGQGGNTGELFF	TGCGCCAGCAGCCAACAGCCCCAGGGACAGGGAGGGAACACCGGGGAGCTGTTTTTT
NA	TRBV9	15	TRBD1	TRBJ1-1	CASSVATGMNTEAFF	TGTGCCAGCAGCGTAGCGACAGGGATGAACACTGAAGCTTTCTTT
once	TRBV27	15	NA	TRBJ2-7	CASSGSSGMEDEQYF	TGTGCCAGCAGTGGTTCTTCCGGGATGGAGGACGAGCAGTACTTC
once	TRBV9	15	NA	TRBJ2-7	CASSLSPHRDYEQYF	TGTGCCAGCAGCCTAAGCCCACACAGGGACTACGAGCAGTACTTC
NA	TRBV4-1	17	NA	TRBJ1-5	CASSQESRGTSNQPQHF	TGCGCCAGCAGCCAAGAGAGCAGGGGAACTAGCAATCAGCCCCAGCATTTT
few	TRBV27	14	NA	TRBJ2-5	CASSLEGGRETQYF	TGTGCCAGCAGTTTAGAGGGGGGGAGGGAGACCCAGTACTTC
NA	TRBV6-1	11	NA	TRBJ1-2	CASRALKGYTF	TGTGCCAGCAGGGCTTTAAAAGGCTACACCTTC
NA	TRBV9	15	NA	TRBJ2-1	CASSVGGGLNNEQFF	TGTGCCAGCAGCGTAGGGGGGGGCTTAAACAATGAGCAGTTCTTC
once	TRBV4-1	16	TRBD2	TRBJ2-1	CASSQESGLAGGEQFF	TGCGCCAGCAGCCAAGAGTCGGGACTAGCGGGAGGAGAGCAGTTCTTC
NA	TRBV7-2	14	NA	TRBJ2-7	CASSFLTGSYEQYF	TGTGCCAGCAGCTTCCTGACAGGTTCCTACGAGCAGTACTTC
NA	TRBV2	16	TRBD2	TRBJ2-5	CASSEGLAGGKETQYF	TGTGCCAGCAGTGAGGGACTAGCGGGGGGAAAAGAGACCCAGTACTTC
NA	TRBV12-2	12	NA	TRBJ1-2	CASRLRTVGYTF	TGTGCAAGTCGCTTGAGGACAGTTGGCTACACCTTC
few	TRBV6-1	11	TRBD1	TRBJ1-2	CASRGQDGYTF	TGTGCCAGCAGGGGACAGGATGGCTACACCTTC
few	TRBV9	15	TRBD2	TRBJ2-7	CASSVDPSGGYEQYF	TGTGCCAGCAGCGTAGACCCTAGCGGGGGCTACGAGCAGTACTTC
once	TRBV14	13	TRBD1	TRBJ1-1	CASSLTGGTEAFF	TGTGCCAGCAGCCTGACAGGGGGCACTGAAGCTTTCTTT
NA	TRBV19	14	NA	TRBJ1-2	CASADGKGIYGYTF	TGTGCCAGTGCGGACGGCAAGGGGATCTATGGCTACACCTTC
few	TRBV6-5	14	TRBD2	TRBJ2-7	CASSAPSGTYEQYF	TGTGCCAGCTCAGCTCCTAGCGGGACCTACGAGCAGTACTTC
NA	TRBV7-2	14	NA	TRBJ2-1	CASRNAGSSNEQFF	TGTGCCAGCAGGAATGCGGGATCCTCCAATGAGCAGTTCTTC
NA	TRBV5-1	15	TRBD1	TRBJ2-1	CASSGTTGGWDEQFF	TGCGCCAGCAGCGGAACGACAGGGGGCTGGGATGAGCAGTTCTTC
NA	TRBV11-2	15	TRBD1	TRBJ2-1	CASSQDRLEYNEQFF	TGTGCCAGCAGCCAGGACAGGCTTGAATACAATGAGCAGTTCTTC
few	TRBV7-2	14	NA	TRBJ2-7	CASSLGPGAYEQYF	TGTGCCAGCAGCTTAGGACCGGGGGCCTACGAGCAGTACTTC
NA	TRBV5-6	16	TRBD2	TRBJ2-1	CASSLGLAGAYNEQFF	TGTGCCAGCAGTCTAGGACTAGCGGGAGCCTACAATGAGCAGTTCTTC
once	TRBV28	15	TRBD2	TRBJ2-7	CASSLTGLGHYEQYF	TGTGCCAGCAGCTTGACGGGACTAGGACACTACGAGCAGTACTTC
NA	TRBV2	14	NA	TRBJ1-6	CASSERRGNSPLHF	TGTGCCAGCAGTGAACGAAGGGGAAATTCACCCCTCCACTTT
NA	TRBV9	15	NA	TRBJ2-2	CASSPSGGIGGELFF	TGTGCCAGCAGCCCTAGTGGCGGGATTGGCGGGGAGCTGTTTTTT
NA	TRBV15	21	TRBD2	TRBJ2-3	CATSRDLVRLAGDEVTDTQYF	TGTGCCACCAGCAGAGATCTGGTTCGGCTAGCGGGAGACGAGGTCACAGATACGCAGTATTTT
NA	TRBV4-3	16	TRBD1	TRBJ2-6	CASSRDRGSGANVLTF	TGCGCCAGCAGCCGGGACAGGGGCTCTGGGGCCAACGTCCTGACTTTC
few	TRBV6-5	11	NA	TRBJ2-7	CASSNTYEQYF	TGTGCCAGCAGCAATACATACGAGCAGTACTTC
NA	TRBV6-1	15	TRBD2	TRBJ2-7	CASSERTRGSYEQYF	TGTGCCAGCAGTGAACGGACTAGGGGCTCCTACGAGCAGTACTTC
once	TRBV4-1	17	TRBD1	TRBJ2-2	CASSQGRPRTGAGELFF	TGCGCCAGCAGCCAAGGTAGACCACGGACAGGGGCTGGGGAGCTGTTTTTT
NA	TRBV7-2	12	NA	TRBJ1-1	CASSLLSRGAFF	TGTGCCAGCAGCTTATTGAGTCGGGGAGCTTTCTTT
NA	TRBV19	14	TRBD2	TRBJ2-3	CASSPGGSLDTQYF	TGTGCCAGTAGTCCAGGCGGGAGCCTAGATACGCAGTATTTT
NA	TRBV9	14	NA	TRBJ1-4	CASSVGRLTEKLFF	TGTGCCAGCAGCGTAGGCAGGTTAACTGAAAAACTGTTTTTT
NA	TRBV25-1	16	TRBD1	TRBJ1-1	CASSQGVGTGNTEAFF	TGTGCCAGCAGCCAGGGGGTCGGGACAGGGAACACTGAAGCTTTCTTT